The following is a T cell receptor beta chain sequence with its context. The antigen remains undetermined. The sample comes from a study of Graves' ophthalmopathy and Graves' hyperthyroidism. General study points: Ophthalmopathy progression cases were predicted by the model with roughly 64% sensitivity and 72% to 85% specificity. Blood shared most expanded thyroid clonotypes above 0.001 frequency.

Trimming cost V 8 bases and J 3 bases, with 11 bases left between them. CDR3 size: 13 residues. Germline loops: CDR1 LNHDA, CDR2 SQIVND (reference sequence). TCR beta CDR3 amplification used RNA transcripts. The first round was an RT-PCR with HTBI primers, and the second round was a multiplex PCR. TCRdb independently ran MiXCR on the multiplex PCR reads; one entry per CDR3 protein. Among 200,000 to 300,000 distinct CDR3 sequences, 40% to 50% were seen once, and the ten largest hold roughly 50%. This rearrangement joins TRBV19 to TRBJ1-5; maybe TRBD1 (5 bases). Sequencing was carried out using peripheral blood. The receptor was derived from an adult man with Graves' ophthalmopathy. The CDR3 nucleotides are TGTGCCAGTGGAGACAGCGCCAATCAGCCCCAGCATTTT. Amino acid sequence: CASGDSANQPQHF.